This T cell receptor beta chain was found in a study of cytomegalovirus exposure and HLA in healthy donors. Regarding the study as a whole: Most TCR sequences were rare, but some public TCRs occurred in many donors. Presence/absence analysis assumed near-uniform sequencing depth across donors. Reported performance of the classifier showed diagnosis of cytomegalovirus status with high specificity and sensitivity.

In the PCR, 60 Vbeta and 13 Jbeta primers were used. The data were produced by immunoSEQ multiplex PCR, yet TCRdb's version contains in-frame clones alone and is incomplete. The table records approximately 240,000 clones, around 80% of them present only once. Looked up from germline, CDR1 is LGHNA and CDR2 is YNFKEQ. V was cut by 0 bases and J by 5 bases, with 14 bases left in between. The CDR3 extends over 16 amino acids. Points on this clone: Its antigen remains unknown.

This receptor was obtained from an older woman in good health and CMV-seropositive. J is TRBJ1-5 and V is TRBV4-2, with TRBD1 as a possible D gene (6 bases). The sample taken for sequencing was PBMCs. This CDR3 reads CASSQDVQGRDQPQHF. The CDR3 nucleotides are TGTGCCAGCAGCCAAGATGTCCAGGGGAGGGATCAGCCCCAGCATTTT.